The entry below describes one T cell receptor beta chain. Its cognate antigen is unknown. The germline V and J ends were trimmed by 6 bases and 0 bases, with 11 bases remaining between them. This CDR3 region has 14 residues. Germline assignment: CDR1 SEHNR and CDR2 FQNEAQ (reference sequence). The sample is drawn from a study of T cell responses to AZD1222 COVID-19 vaccine. Regarding the study as a whole: Mostly white British, mostly female donors; authors suggested clonal diversity may be underestimated. The study reported that nearly half of spike-specific TCRs target unmutated variant regions. When two AZD1222 doses had been given, Spike-specific TCR breadth and depth rose.

Assay used: immunoSEQ multiplex PCR; TCRdb lists only in-frame clones, some missing. Here the sample spans around 150,000 clones, around 90% being singletons. The rearrangement joins TRBV7-9 to TRBJ1-1, with D tentatively TRBD1 (5 bases). This TCR was sampled from an adult in good health. The sample in question was peripheral blood, obtained on day 0 of AZD1222 vaccination. CDR3 region: CASRQEGMNTEAFF. As DNA, the CDR3 is TGTGCCAGCAGACAAGAGGGGATGAACACTGAAGCTTTCTTT.